The 15 T cell receptor beta chains below come from one sample, sequenced in a study of T cells after yellow fever vaccination. TCRdb reprocessed the 5' RACE reads with MiXCR, giving one entry per CDR3 protein. The table lists a few hundred thousand distinct CDR3 sequences, about 6.6% of them singletons. This material consisted of PBMCs, taken 45 days after the first yellow fever vaccination. These receptors were taken from a man aged 18 to 30 who received the YFV17D yellow fever vaccine.

This clonotype was recorded at least ten times. This chain connects TRBV24-1 to TRBJ2-1; 7 nucleotides agree with TRBD1. CDR3 length: 18 amino acids. Germline trimming cut 3 bases from V and 0 bases from J; bases unmatched to any gene: 10. The germline gives CDR1 KGHDR, CDR2 SFDVKD. CDR3 nucleotides: TGTGCCACCAGTGATGGGTCCGGGACAGCGAGCTCCTACAATGAGCAGTTCTTC. Amino acid sequence: CATSDGSGTASSYNEQFF.

CDR3 in DNA: TGCGCCAGCAGCCACCCCTTAATCAGGGACAATGAGCAGTTCTTC. This gives the protein CASSHPLIRDNEQFF. The rearrangement uses TRBV4-1 and TRBJ2-1; possible D gene TRBD1, 5 bases. The germline V gene has CDR1 MGHRA and CDR2 YSYEKL. V gave up 3 bases and J gave up 5 bases, with 14 bases separating them. This CDR3 is built from 15 residues.

The chain has TRBV9 and TRBJ2-3; unclear D gene. The CDR3 sequence is 14 residues long. Trimming cost V 5 bases and J 0 bases, with 10 bases left between them. Per germline, CDR1 SGDLS and CDR2 YYNGEE. DNA of the CDR3: TGTGCCAGCAGTTCATCCCGGAGCACAGATACGCAGTATTTT. Translating it yields CASSSSRSTDTQYF.

This clonotype was detected many times. The chain employs TRBV20-1 and TRBJ2-7; D is unclear. Trimming stripped 1 base from V and 3 bases from J, with 16 bases between. There are 15 residues in the CDR3. The germline gives CDR1 DFQATT, CDR2 SNEGSKA (reference sequence). The CDR3 DNA follows: TGCAGTGCTAGAGTACGGCTGTTTGGATTCTACGAGCAGTACTTC. It codes for CSARVRLFGFYEQYF.

This clonotype came up a few times. V is TRBV4-3 and J is TRBJ1-6; D is uncertain. The V end was cut by 1 base, the J end by 9 bases, with 7 bases between. The CDR3 is made up of 13 amino acids. Germline values: CDR1 LGHNA, CDR2 YSLEER. As DNA, the CDR3 is TGCGCCAGCAGCCAAGTGTCCGGTTCACCCCTCCACTTT. It yields the protein CASSQVSGSPLHF.

This rearrangement joins TRBV20-1 to TRBJ2-5; tentative D call: TRBD2 (6 bases). Germline CDR1 reads DFQATT; CDR2 reads SNEGSKA (reference sequence). The CDR3 consists of 12 residues. V was cut by 6 bases and J by 0 bases, with 8 bases left in between. The CDR3 bases are TGCAGTGCAAGGGACTACCAAGAGACCCAGTACTTC. Translated: CSARDYQETQYF.

In its sample, this clonotype was seen many times. The chain is built from TRBV7-9 and TRBJ2-2; D is possibly TRBD1 (5 bases). CDR3 length: 15 residues. The germline V and J ends were trimmed by 3 bases and 1 base, with 9 bases remaining between them. Germline assignment: CDR1 SEHNR and CDR2 FQNEAQ (reference sequence). The CDR3 DNA follows: TGTGCCAGCAGCTTTAGGGGTGTGAACACCGGGGAGCTGTTTTTT. It translates to CASSFRGVNTGELFF.

This clonotype was counted only a few times. The chain is built from TRBV6-1 and TRBJ2-5; perhaps D is TRBD1 or TRBD2 (5 bases each). Germline V lookup: CDR1 MNHNS, CDR2 SASEGT. Trimming cost V 6 bases and J 2 bases, with 19 bases left between them. There are 16 residues in the CDR3. The CDR3 region is CASRGPFGERQETQYF. The CDR3 DNA reads as TGTGCCAGCAGGGGACCCTTTGGGGAGAGACAAGAGACCCAGTACTTC.

This clonotype has ten or more counts. The chain joins TRBV5-1 to TRBJ2-1; 13 bases agree with TRBD2. This CDR3 region has 16 residues. Germline CDR1 is SGHRS and CDR2 is YFSETQ. V lost 4 bases, J lost 3 bases, and 4 bases stayed unmatched. The CDR3 loop reads CASSPGTSGDYNEQFF. CDR3 sequence (DNA): TGCGCCAGCAGCCCGGGGACTAGCGGGGACTACAATGAGCAGTTCTTC.

Details on this clonotype: Germline and junction disagree at one end, which may indicate a read error. This CDR3 reads CASSLDGTGADTQYF. CDR3 in DNA: TGTGCTAGCAGCTTAGACGGGACAGGGGCAGATACGCAGTATTTT. The chain is built from TRBV7-7 and TRBJ2-3, with TRBD1 matching 10 bases. Germline CDR1 reads SSHAT; CDR2 reads FNYEAQ (reference sequence). The CDR3 runs to 15 residues.

This clonotype showed up just a few times. V and J are TRBV24-1 and TRBJ1-1, with no clear D. Germline CDR1 is KGHDR and CDR2 is SFDVKD. V lost 4 bases, J lost 10 bases, and 9 bases lay in between. The length of the CDR3 is 11 residues. This CDR3 is CATSDVGRAFF. In DNA, the CDR3 is TGTGCCACCAGTGACGTCGGTAGAGCTTTCTTT.

This clonotype was recorded a few times. This chain links TRBV12-5 with TRBJ1-5; maybe TRBD1 (5 bases). Per the germline V gene, CDR1 is LGHNT and CDR2 is FRNRAP. Trimming stripped 4 bases from V and 6 bases from J, with 16 bases between. CDR3 length: 15 amino acids. The CDR3 DNA reads TGTGCTAGTGGTTGGTCCGGACAAATCGTTCAGCCCCAGCATTTT. Protein sequence: CASGWSGQIVQPQHF.

This clonotype has at least ten counts. In DNA, the CDR3 is TGTGCCAGCAGCTTGTTCAGGGGCAGGGACACTGAAGCTTTCTTT. Protein: CASSLFRGRDTEAFF. The V call is TRBV5-4, the J call TRBJ1-1, with D possibly TRBD1 on 6 matching bases. Germline loops: CDR1 SGHNT, CDR2 YYREEE (reference sequence). The CDR3 is made up of 15 amino acids. V gave up 1 base and J gave up 3 bases, with 13 bases separating them.

This chain uses TRBV10-3 with TRBJ2-3; TRBD2 aligns across 7 bases. The CDR3 runs 16 residues. Germline lookup yields CDR1 ENHRY and CDR2 SYGVKD. After removal of 4 bases from V and 0 bases from J, the junction contained 7 bases not matched to a gene. The CDR3 is CAISALADPSTDTQYF. CDR3 DNA sequence: TGTGCCATCAGTGCTCTAGCGGACCCTAGCACAGATACGCAGTATTTT.

There are many counts of this clonotype. The chain carries TRBV4-3 and TRBJ2-1, with 7 bases matching TRBD2. Germline V gives CDR1 LGHNA, CDR2 YSLEER. J gave up 1 base and V 2 bases, and 5 bases lay outside the gene matches. This CDR3 contains 16 residues. The CDR3 reads CASSQLGGMSYNEQFF. For the CDR3, the DNA is TGCGCCAGCAGCCAACTGGGGGGGATGTCCTACAATGAGCAGTTCTTC.